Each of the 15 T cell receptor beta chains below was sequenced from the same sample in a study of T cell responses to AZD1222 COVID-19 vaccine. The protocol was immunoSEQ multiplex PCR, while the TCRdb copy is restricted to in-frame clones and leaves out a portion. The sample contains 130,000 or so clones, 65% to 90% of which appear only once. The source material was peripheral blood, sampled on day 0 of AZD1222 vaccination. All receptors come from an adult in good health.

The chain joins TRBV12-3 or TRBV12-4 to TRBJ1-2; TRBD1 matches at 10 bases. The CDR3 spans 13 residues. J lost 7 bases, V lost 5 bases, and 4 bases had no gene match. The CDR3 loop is CASSDRGPGGYTF. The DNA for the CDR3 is TGTGCCAGCAGTGACAGGGGGCCAGGTGGCTACACCTTC.

CDR3 loop: CASSQNPQGAGEKLFF. CDR3 nucleotides: TGCGCCAGCAGCCAGAATCCACAGGGGGCGGGTGAAAAACTGTTTTTT. The rearrangement uses TRBV4-3 and TRBJ1-4, with TRBD1 matching over 9 bases. J was trimmed by 7 bases and V by 3 bases; bases with no gene match: 9. CDR1 and CDR2 (germline): LGHNA, YSLEER. The CDR3 extends over 16 amino acids.

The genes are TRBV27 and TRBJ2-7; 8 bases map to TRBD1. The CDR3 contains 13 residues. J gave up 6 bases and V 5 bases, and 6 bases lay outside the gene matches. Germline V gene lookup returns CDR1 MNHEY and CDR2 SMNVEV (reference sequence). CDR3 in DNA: TGTGCCAGCAGTCTACTCACAGGGGGCGAGCAGTACTTC. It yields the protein CASSLLTGGEQYF.

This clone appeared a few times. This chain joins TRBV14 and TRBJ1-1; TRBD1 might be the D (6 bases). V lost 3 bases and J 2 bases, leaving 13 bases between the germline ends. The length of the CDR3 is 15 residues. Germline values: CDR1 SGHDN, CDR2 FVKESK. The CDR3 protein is CASSQGGALNTEAFF. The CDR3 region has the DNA TGTGCCAGCAGCCAGGGGGGGGCCCTAAACACTGAAGCTTTCTTT.

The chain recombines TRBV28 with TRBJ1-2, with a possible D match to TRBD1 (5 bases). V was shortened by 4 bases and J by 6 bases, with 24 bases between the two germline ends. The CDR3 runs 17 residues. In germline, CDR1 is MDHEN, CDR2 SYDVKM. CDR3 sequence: CASSSKYEGRPPNGYTF. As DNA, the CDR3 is TGTGCCAGCAGTTCTAAGTACGAGGGGCGACCACCTAATGGCTACACCTTC.

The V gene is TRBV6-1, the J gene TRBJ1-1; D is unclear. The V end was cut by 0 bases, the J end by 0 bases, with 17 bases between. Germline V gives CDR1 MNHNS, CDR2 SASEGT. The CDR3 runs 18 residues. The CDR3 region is CASSEALSRIGVNTEAFF. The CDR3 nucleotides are TGTGCCAGCAGTGAAGCGCTAAGCAGGATCGGGGTGAACACTGAAGCTTTCTTT.

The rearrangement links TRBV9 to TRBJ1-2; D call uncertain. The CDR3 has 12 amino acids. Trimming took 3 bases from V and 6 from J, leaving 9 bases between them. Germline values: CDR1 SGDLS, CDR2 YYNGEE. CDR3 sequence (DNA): TGTGCCAGCAGCGCCCGAAGTCATGGCTACACCTTC. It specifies CASSARSHGYTF.

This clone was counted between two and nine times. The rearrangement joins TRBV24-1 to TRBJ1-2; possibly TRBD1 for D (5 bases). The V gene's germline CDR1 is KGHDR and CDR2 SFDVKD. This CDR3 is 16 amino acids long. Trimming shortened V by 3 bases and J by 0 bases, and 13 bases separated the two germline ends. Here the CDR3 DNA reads TGTGCCACCAGTGATGGAGACAGACTATCTAACTATGGCTACACCTTC. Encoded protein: CATSDGDRLSNYGYTF.

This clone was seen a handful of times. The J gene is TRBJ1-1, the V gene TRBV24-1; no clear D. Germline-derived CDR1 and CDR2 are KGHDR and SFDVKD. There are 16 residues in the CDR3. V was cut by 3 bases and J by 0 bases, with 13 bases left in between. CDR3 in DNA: TGTGCCACCAGTGATGGGCCAGTGGGTATGAACACTGAAGCTTTCTTT. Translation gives CATSDGPVGMNTEAFF.

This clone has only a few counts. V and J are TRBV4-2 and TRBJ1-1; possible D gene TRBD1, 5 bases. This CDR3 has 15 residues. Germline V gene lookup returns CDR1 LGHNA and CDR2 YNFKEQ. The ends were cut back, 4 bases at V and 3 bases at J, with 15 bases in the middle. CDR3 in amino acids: CASSRGVGADTEAFF. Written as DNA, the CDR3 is TGTGCCAGCAGCCGAGGGGTTGGAGCGGACACTGAAGCTTTCTTT.

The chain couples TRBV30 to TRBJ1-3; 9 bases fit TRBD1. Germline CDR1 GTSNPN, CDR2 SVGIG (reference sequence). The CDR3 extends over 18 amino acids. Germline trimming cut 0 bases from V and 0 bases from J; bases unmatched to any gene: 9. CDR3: CAWSVRGTGRLSGNTIYF. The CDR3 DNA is TGTGCCTGGAGTGTACGGGGGACAGGGAGGCTCTCTGGAAACACCATATATTTT. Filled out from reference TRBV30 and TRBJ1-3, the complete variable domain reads SQTIHQWPATLVQPVGSPLSLECTVEGTSNPNLYWYRQAAGRGLQLLFYSVGIGQISSEVPQNLSASRPQDRQFILSSKKLLLSDSGFYLCAWSVRGTGRLSGNTIYFGEGSWLTVV.

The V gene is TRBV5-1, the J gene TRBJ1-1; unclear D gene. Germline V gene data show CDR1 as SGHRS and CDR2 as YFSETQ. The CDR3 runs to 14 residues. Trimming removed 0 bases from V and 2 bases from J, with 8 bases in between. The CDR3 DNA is TGCGCCAGCAGCTTGGAAAACAGAAACACTGAAGCTTTCTTT. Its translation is CASSLENRNTEAFF.

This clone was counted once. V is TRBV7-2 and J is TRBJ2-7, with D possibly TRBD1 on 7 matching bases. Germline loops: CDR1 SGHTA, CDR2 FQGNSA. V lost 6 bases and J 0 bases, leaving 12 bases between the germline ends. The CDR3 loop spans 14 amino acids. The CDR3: CASRRGDSSYEQYF. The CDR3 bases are TGTGCCAGCAGGAGGGGGGACAGCTCCTACGAGCAGTACTTC.

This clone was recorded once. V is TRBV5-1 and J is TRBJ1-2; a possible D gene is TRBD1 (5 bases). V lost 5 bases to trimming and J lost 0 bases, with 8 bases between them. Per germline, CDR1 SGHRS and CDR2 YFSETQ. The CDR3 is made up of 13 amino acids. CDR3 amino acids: CASSGASNYGYTF. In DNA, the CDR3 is TGCGCCAGCAGTGGGGCTTCTAACTATGGCTACACCTTC.

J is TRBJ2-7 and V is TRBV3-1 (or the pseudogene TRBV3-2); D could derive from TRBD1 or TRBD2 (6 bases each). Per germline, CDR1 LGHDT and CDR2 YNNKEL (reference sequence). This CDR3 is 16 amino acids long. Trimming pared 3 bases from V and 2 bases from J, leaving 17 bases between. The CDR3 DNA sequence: TGTGCCAGCAGCCAGGGCGGGACAAGCGGTACCTACGAGCAGTACTTC. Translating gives CASSQGGTSGTYEQYF.